This is a list of T cell receptor beta chains from one sample in a study of regulatory T cells in long-lasting Graves disease. TCRdb redid the calling of the multiplex PCR reads with MiXCR, one entry per CDR3 protein. The table has approximately 400,000 distinct CDR3 sequences, more than 12% seen once. These sequences were also reported in another study, on T cells in Graves' hyperthyroidism and ophthalmopathy.

The source was peripheral blood mononuclear cells (PBMCs), collected at new diagnosis, from a patient treated with antithyroid drugs. All receptors come from a young woman with Graves disease. CDR3s include the opening cysteine and the closing phenylalanine or tryptophan. A D gene is named only where the DNA matches it firmly. Where a row states a size, it is once, few, many or the class of an expanded clone; other rows omit it.

cdr3_nt,cdr3_aa,d_call,j_call,v_call,cdr3_length,clone_size
TGTGCCAGCAGTCACACAGATATGCAGTATTTT,CASSHTDMQYF,NA,TRBJ2-3,TRBV6-1,11,many
TGTGCCAGCCTTGGGACCGCGCGGTCATACGGCTACACCTTC,CASLGTARSYGYTF,NA,TRBJ1-2,TRBV12-3/TRBV12-4,14,many
TGTGCCAGCAGTTCACCTCGAGAAGCTCCGGGACTAGCGGCCTACACACCCTACGAGCAGTACTTC,CASSSPREAPGLAAYTPYEQYF,TRBD2,TRBJ2-7,TRBV28,22,many
TGCGCCAGCAGCCCAGGGGGCGGGAGGACCACAGATACGCAGTATTTT,CASSPGGGRTTDTQYF,NA,TRBJ2-3,TRBV5-1,16,many
TGTGCCAGCAGTTACGCTGGGGGCATCATGAACACTGAAGCTTTCTTT,CASSYAGGIMNTEAFF,NA,TRBJ1-1,TRBV6-5,16,many
TGTGCCAGCAGCTTACAGGGAGACGACGAGCAGTACTTC,CASSLQGDDEQYF,NA,TRBJ2-7,TRBV11-2,13,many
TGTGCCAGTAGTTCGGCTAGCGGGAGAGGCTACGAGCAGTACTTC,CASSSASGRGYEQYF,TRBD2,TRBJ2-7,TRBV19,15,NA
TGTGCCAGCAGTTTAAGGGCCTCCGTTGGAGATACGCAGTATTTT,CASSLRASVGDTQYF,NA,TRBJ2-3,TRBV12-3/TRBV12-4,15,NA
TGTGCCAGCAGAGACCCAGAGGTCCCCGGGGAGCTGTTTTTT,CASRDPEVPGELFF,NA,TRBJ2-2,TRBV12-3/TRBV12-4,14,NA
TGCGCCAGCAGGGGGTATCAACGTAATGAGCAGTTCTTC,CASRGYQRNEQFF,NA,TRBJ2-1,TRBV5-1,13,many
TGCAGTGCTAGTTCAGGGAGAGTAAGTCAGCCCCAGCATTTT,CSASSGRVSQPQHF,NA,TRBJ1-5,TRBV20-1,14,NA
TGTGCCAGCAGCTTCTCCGGGCTAGCCGGGAGTAACGAGCAGTACTTC,CASSFSGLAGSNEQYF,NA,TRBJ2-7,TRBV11-2,16,many
TGTGCCAGCAGTCCACAGATCTGGGACAGGGCTCGAAAAAACACCGGGGAGCTGTTTTTT,CASSPQIWDRARKNTGELFF,TRBD1,TRBJ2-2,TRBV6-1,20,many
TGTGCCATCGGCGGGACTAGCTTCTACGAGCAGTACTTC,CAIGGTSFYEQYF,TRBD2,TRBJ2-7,TRBV10-3,13,many
TGTGCCAGCAGTGGATACAGGGAGGATAACTATGGCTACACCTTC,CASSGYREDNYGYTF,NA,TRBJ1-2,TRBV6-2/TRBV6-3,15,many
TGTGCCAGCAGTTTGTCGGGGTACAGCGAGCAGTACTTC,CASSLSGYSEQYF,NA,TRBJ2-7,TRBV2,13,NA
TGTGCCAGCAGCCAGGGTTCTCTTGGTGAGCAGTTCTTC,CASSQGSLGEQFF,NA,TRBJ2-1,TRBV6-1,13,many
TGCAGTGCCATGGTGTGGGGAGGTAATCAGCCCCAGCATTTT,CSAMVWGGNQPQHF,NA,TRBJ1-5,TRBV20-1,14,NA
TGTGCCAGCAGCACGACACCACCGGCCGCGGGGCGCACAGATACGCAGTATTTT,CASSTTPPAAGRTDTQYF,NA,TRBJ2-3,TRBV9,18,many
TGTGCCAGTAGTGGGGAGAGGGTCGGGGAGCTGTTTTTT,CASSGERVGELFF,NA,TRBJ2-2,TRBV30,13,few
TGTGCCAGTAGTCCCACTACTAACACCGGGGAGCTGTTTTTT,CASSPTTNTGELFF,NA,TRBJ2-2,TRBV19,14,NA
TGTGCCAGCAGTCCAAATCAGGGAGGCGGCACCGGGGAGCTGTTTTTT,CASSPNQGGGTGELFF,NA,TRBJ2-2,TRBV6-1,16,NA
TGCAGTGCTAGGTCCTTACCGGGACAGGGGCAATATAGCAATCAGCCCCAGCATTTT,CSARSLPGQGQYSNQPQHF,TRBD1,TRBJ1-5,TRBV20-1,19,many
TGTGCCAGCAGCTCTAGCGGGAGGGCCTTGTCTAAGCAAGAGACCCAGTACTTC,CASSSSGRALSKQETQYF,TRBD2,TRBJ2-5,TRBV7-3,18,few
TGCAGCGCTTCAGGCGGCTACGAGCAGTACTTC,CSASGGYEQYF,NA,TRBJ2-7,TRBV29-1,11,many
TGTGCCACCAGTGATCCCAACTTCTCAAGGTCGGGCGAGCAGTTCTTC,CATSDPNFSRSGEQFF,NA,TRBJ2-1,TRBV24-1,16,few
TGTGCCAGCAGCTTGGAGGGCAGGCAGCCCCAGCATTTT,CASSLEGRQPQHF,NA,TRBJ1-5,TRBV5-4,13,many
TGTGCCAGCAGGCGCCCCGGGACTACCAAAAACATTCAGTACTTC,CASRRPGTTKNIQYF,TRBD2,TRBJ2-4,TRBV11-2,15,many
TGTGCCAGCAGCCCGGGGGGGTCTGATCAGCCCCAGCATTTT,CASSPGGSDQPQHF,NA,TRBJ1-5,TRBV5-6,14,NA
TGCGCCAGCAGCTTGAGACGGGGGAACGAGCAGTACTTC,CASSLRRGNEQYF,NA,TRBJ2-7,TRBV5-1,13,many
TGTGCCAGCAGCTTTATCTCTGGGGCCAACGTCCTGACTTTC,CASSFISGANVLTF,NA,TRBJ2-6,TRBV7-9,14,NA
TGCGCCAGCAGCCAGAGACTAGTGGCCGGGGAGCTGTTTTTT,CASSQRLVAGELFF,NA,TRBJ2-2,TRBV4-1,14,many
TGTGCCAGCACCACACAGGGCTATGGCTACACCTTC,CASTTQGYGYTF,NA,TRBJ1-2,TRBV12-3/TRBV12-4,12,many
TGTGCTAGTGGTTTGGACAGGCCCTCAATTAACTATGGCTACACCTTC,CASGLDRPSINYGYTF,NA,TRBJ1-2,TRBV12-5,16,few
TGCAGTGCTCCTGGCGGCGGATCCTACGAGCAGTACTTC,CSAPGGGSYEQYF,NA,TRBJ2-7,TRBV20-1,13,NA
TGTGCCATACCTGGAGACGCGAACACCGGGGAGCTGTTTTTT,CAIPGDANTGELFF,NA,TRBJ2-2,TRBV7-8,14,many
TGCGCCAGCAGCCCCCCAATTGCAGGAGCTACGGGCCTCAGCTCCTACGAGCAGTACTTC,CASSPPIAGATGLSSYEQYF,NA,TRBJ2-7,TRBV4-1,20,NA
TGTGCCAGCAGCTTGGGGCCCACCAATGAGCAGTTCTTC,CASSLGPTNEQFF,NA,TRBJ2-1,TRBV7-3,13,NA
TGTGCCAGCAGCCCCCGGGACTCGCTCCGGGGTAATGAGCAGTTCTTC,CASSPRDSLRGNEQFF,NA,TRBJ2-1,TRBV4-1,16,many
TGTGCCAGCTCACCTAGGGCTAGCGGGCCCAAAGAGCAGTTCTTC,CASSPRASGPKEQFF,TRBD2,TRBJ2-1,TRBV18,15,many
TGTGCCAGCAGCTCCCCCTCAGGGCATGAGCAGTTCTTC,CASSSPSGHEQFF,NA,TRBJ2-1,TRBV9,13,NA
TGCAGTGCTAAGGACCAGACCTACGAGCAGTACTTC,CSAKDQTYEQYF,NA,TRBJ2-7,TRBV20-1,12,many
TGTGCCAGCATAACGGCAGGATGGAACACCGGGGAGCTGTTTTTT,CASITAGWNTGELFF,NA,TRBJ2-2,TRBV28,15,few
TGTGCCAGCGCGGATTACTCCTACGAGCAGTACTTC,CASADYSYEQYF,NA,TRBJ2-7,TRBV6-1,12,many
TGTGCCAGCAGTGAAGGGGAAGGGGTGACTGGAGCTTTCTTT,CASSEGEGVTGAFF,NA,TRBJ1-1,TRBV6-1,14,NA
TGTGCCAGCAGCTTAGCGAGGCCTTTGGGGACAGTGATCTACAATGAGCAGTTCTTC,CASSLARPLGTVIYNEQFF,TRBD1,TRBJ2-1,TRBV11-3,19,few
TGTGCCACCAGTGAGCCGGGACAGGGGGCACGCACAGATACGCAGTATTTT,CATSEPGQGARTDTQYF,TRBD1,TRBJ2-3,TRBV24-1,17,many
TGTGCCAGCAGCTTGTCAACAGGCCACAACTATGGCTACACCTTC,CASSLSTGHNYGYTF,NA,TRBJ1-2,TRBV5-8,15,many
TGTGCCAGCAGTAAAGTGATCGGGGGGACCTACAATGAGCAGTTCTTC,CASSKVIGGTYNEQFF,TRBD2,TRBJ2-1,TRBV6-1,16,NA
TGTGCTAGTGGCGGTCCTGAGGGACTAGCGGGAGCATCCTACGAGCAGTACTTC,CASGGPEGLAGASYEQYF,TRBD2,TRBJ2-7,TRBV12-5,18,many
TGTGCCAGCAGCCAGACTGGCCCCCAAGAGACCCAGTACTTC,CASSQTGPQETQYF,NA,TRBJ2-5,TRBV7-8,14,many
TGTGCCAGCAGCTCCACCCCCACTAGCCCTAGCACAGATACGCAGTATTTT,CASSSTPTSPSTDTQYF,NA,TRBJ2-3,TRBV7-3,17,many
TGTGCCAGCAGCTCAACGAGGCGTAACCCCTACGAGCAGTACTTC,CASSSTRRNPYEQYF,NA,TRBJ2-7,TRBV3-1,15,many
TGTGCCAGCAGCGCCGACGGGACAGGGTTCGCAGATACGCAGTATTTT,CASSADGTGFADTQYF,TRBD1,TRBJ2-3,TRBV11-3,16,few
TGCAGTGCTAATGGGGACAGCTTTAACTATGGCTACACCTTC,CSANGDSFNYGYTF,TRBD1,TRBJ1-2,TRBV20-1,14,NA
TGTGCCAGCAGCCCTCGACAGGGAGTTTCACCCCTCCACTTT,CASSPRQGVSPLHF,TRBD1,TRBJ1-6,TRBV7-9,14,many
TGTGCCAGCACCCTCTTTCGGGGGAGGGTCGAGCCCCAGCATTTT,CASTLFRGRVEPQHF,NA,TRBJ1-5,TRBV28,15,NA